Presented here are 12 T cell receptor beta chains from one specimen sequenced in a study of sequential checkpoint blockade in melanoma. TCRdb keeps only in-frame clones here, not all; method: immunoSEQ multiplex PCR. Of approximately 12,000 clones listed, 27% are singletons. Treatment: randomized to nivolumab then ipilimumab (arm A) or the reverse (arm B). The specimen was tumor tissue (inferred from file names), collected from a patient given nivolumab and ipilimumab in sequence. Receptors were obtained from a human donor with melanoma.

This clone was seen many times. DNA of the CDR3: TGTGCCAGCAGTTCACCCCGGGACAGGGCCAACTATGGCTACACCTTC. Residues: CASSSPRDRANYGYTF. V gene TRBV6-8 combines with J gene TRBJ1-2; TRBD1 aligns across 9 bases. CDR3 length: 16 residues. J lost 2 bases, V lost 4 bases, and 8 bases had no gene match. CDR1 MNHGY and CDR2 SAAAGT come from the germline V gene.

The chain combines TRBV28 with TRBJ1-4; 11 bases fit TRBD1. J lost 8 bases, V lost 6 bases, and 5 bases had no gene match. CDR3 length equals 14 residues. Germline V gene lookup returns CDR1 MDHEN and CDR2 SYDVKM. The CDR3 loop reads CASSPRTGGEKLFF. CDR3 sequence (DNA): TGTGCCAGCAGCCCAAGGACAGGGGGCGAAAAACTGTTTTTT.

This clone was recorded at least ten times. This rearrangement joins TRBV4-1 to TRBJ2-2; unclear D gene. V gave up 1 base and J gave up 4 bases, with 7 bases separating them. The germline CDR1 and CDR2 sequences are MGHRA and YSYEKL. The CDR3 is 14 residues long. The CDR3 region is CASSQVDSTGELFF. In DNA form, the CDR3 reads TGCGCCAGCAGCCAAGTTGACTCCACCGGGGAGCTGTTTTTT.

This clone was counted between two and nine times. The V and J genes are TRBV6-8 and TRBJ1-5; 9 nucleotides agree with TRBD1. The V and J ends lost 7 bases and 0 bases, in that order; junction bases with no gene match: 13. This CDR3 has 18 residues. Per the germline V gene, CDR1 is MNHGY and CDR2 is SAAAGT. The CDR3 sequence is CASMDRKTGGYSNQPQHF. CDR3 nucleotide sequence: TGTGCCAGCATGGACAGGAAGACAGGGGGTTATAGCAATCAGCCCCAGCATTTT.

The chain is built from TRBV5-1 and TRBJ2-1; TRBD2 matches 7 bases. J was trimmed by 6 bases and V by 7 bases; bases with no gene match: 13. Germline V gene sequence: CDR1 SGHRS, CDR2 YFSETQ. The CDR3 covers 15 residues. The CDR3 is CASREARGEGNEQFF. The CDR3 DNA reads as TGCGCCAGCCGGGAGGCCCGGGGCGAGGGCAATGAGCAGTTCTTC.

This clone was picked up a small number of times. The chain carries TRBV11-3 and TRBJ2-1, with TRBD2 matching over 10 bases. V was clipped by 5 bases and J by 4 bases; unmatched bases: 11. This CDR3 is built from 17 residues. CDR1 is SGHNT, CDR2 YENEEA, per germline. The CDR3 protein is CASSAAEGLALYNEQFF. In nucleotides, the CDR3 is TGTGCCAGCAGCGCCGCCGAGGGACTAGCGCTTTACAATGAGCAGTTCTTC.

This sequence joins TRBV15 and TRBJ2-5; 14 bases agree with TRBD2. The germline V gene encodes CDR1 LNHNV and CDR2 YYDKDF (reference sequence). The V gene end was trimmed by 5 bases and the J gene end by 5 bases; junction bases not matched to a gene: 10. This CDR3 spans 17 amino acids. The CDR3, as DNA: TGTGCCACCAGCGCCCGGCAGGGACTAGCGGGAGTCGAGACCCAGTACTTC. Protein sequence: CATSARQGLAGVETQYF.

This chain links TRBV19 with TRBJ2-6; D is undetermined. The CDR3 extends over 14 amino acids. Germline V CDR1 and CDR2: LNHDA, SQIVND (reference sequence). The V end lost 7 bases, the J end lost 2 bases, and 9 bases lay between the germline ends. CDR3 nucleotide sequence: TGTGCCAGTACGGCCAGCCCTGGGGCCAACGTCCTGACTTTC. Amino acids: CASTASPGANVLTF.

This clone came up a few times. This rearrangement joins TRBV7-8 to TRBJ2-7, with TRBD2 as a possible D gene (6 bases). CDR1 is SGHVS and CDR2 is FQNEAQ in the germline V gene. The germline V and J ends were trimmed by 4 bases and 2 bases, with 9 bases remaining between them. This CDR3 contains 13 residues. For the CDR3, the DNA is TGTGCCAGCAGCTGGAGACTAGCCTACGAGCAGTACTTC. This translates into CASSWRLAYEQYF.

The table lists this clone with a few counts. The V and J genes are TRBV6-8 and TRBJ1-1, with D possibly matching TRBD1 (6 bases). Trimming took off 6 bases at V and 5 bases at J, with 13 bases between the two ends. The CDR3 consists of 13 residues. The germline V gene encodes CDR1 MNHGY and CDR2 SAAAGT. CDR3: CASSHRARTEAFF. CDR3 nucleotide sequence: TGTGCCAGCAGCCACAGGGCTCGGACTGAAGCTTTCTTT.

This clone was counted a few times. An end of the junction differs from the germline gene, which may be a read error. This chain connects TRBV6-8 to TRBJ1-1; a weak D match, TRBD1 (6 bases). The V gene's germline CDR1 is MNHGY and CDR2 SAAAGT. The length of the CDR3 is 13 residues. For the CDR3, the DNA is TGTGCCATCAGTCGGGGGCTTAGGGAGACTGCTTTCTTT. Protein product: CAISRGLRETAFF.

This chain links TRBV5-1 with TRBJ1-1; a possible D gene is TRBD1 (6 bases). This CDR3 region has 14 residues. V was cut by 0 bases and J by 4 bases, with 10 bases left in between. Germline V gene lookup returns CDR1 SGHRS and CDR2 YFSETQ. In nucleotides, the CDR3 is TGCGCCAGCAGCTTGGCGGCAGGGGTCACTGAAGCTTTCTTT. Translation: CASSLAAGVTEAFF. Using reference TRBV5-1 and TRBJ1-1 for the parts outside the CDR3, the full variable domain is KAGVTQTPRYLIKTRGQQVTLSCSPISGHRSVSWYQQTPGQGLQFLFEYFSETQRNKGNFPGRFSGRQFSNSRSEMNVSTLELGDSALYLCASSLAAGVTEAFFGQGTRLTVV.